Each of the 20 T cell receptor beta chains below was sequenced from the same sample in a study of blood T cell repertoires in COVID-19 (dated by TCRdb to the early 2020s). Receptors were amplified or captured by the immunoSEQ multiplex PCR assay. This is the immuneACCESS table as TCRdb keeps it, with only in-frame sequences that have V and J called. A part of the clones is gone; compared with another copy, unresolved V genes explain less than half, and the rest is unexplained. This sample comprises about 50,000 clones, just over 85% of them detected only once. Clones ranked in the top ten supply less than 4.5% of the sample. The sequenced sample consisted of peripheral blood. The receptors were gathered from an elderly man with active COVID-19.

This clone appeared a single time. V and J are TRBV29-1 and TRBJ2-7; tentatively, D is TRBD1 (7 bases). V dropped 6 bases and J dropped 4 bases, with 10 bases sitting between them. This CDR3 has 11 amino acids. Germline CDR1 and CDR2: SQVTM and ANQGSEA. The CDR3 DNA is TGCAGCGTCGCGGGACAGTACGAGCAGTACTTC. Amino acids: CSVAGQYEQYF.

The chain employs TRBV27 and TRBJ2-7; D may be TRBD2 (5 bases). The CDR3 contains 13 residues. V gave up 6 bases and J gave up 1 base, with 10 bases separating them. From germline, CDR1 is MNHEY and CDR2 SMNVEV (reference sequence). The CDR3 region is CASRPPGSYEQYF. The CDR3 DNA follows: TGTGCCAGCAGGCCCCCGGGGTCCTACGAGCAGTACTTC.

The genes are TRBV10-3 and TRBJ1-1; D might be TRBD1 (6 bases). The germline V gene encodes CDR1 ENHRY and CDR2 SYGVKD. V was pared by 3 bases and J by 1 base, with 9 bases between. There are 14 residues in the CDR3. The CDR3, as DNA: TGTGCCATCAGTGAAGAAGGGGGGAACACTGAAGCTTTCTTT. Translating it yields CAISEEGGNTEAFF.

This sequence joins TRBV11-2 and TRBJ2-4; the match to TRBD2 covers 8 bases. In germline, CDR1 is SGHAT, CDR2 FQNNGV. The CDR3 is 17 amino acids. Trimming took 5 bases from V and 0 from J; bases not matched to a gene: 9. This CDR3 is CASSTRGGAEAKNIQYF. CDR3 nucleotides: TGTGCCAGCAGCACCCGGGGGGGGGCGGAAGCCAAAAACATTCAGTACTTC.

DNA of the CDR3: TGTGCCAGCAGTAGGGAGTCCTATGGCTACACCTTC. Its translation is CASSRESYGYTF. The V call is TRBV6-2 or TRBV6-3, the J call TRBJ1-2; unclear D gene. The CDR3 loop spans 12 amino acids. Trimming shortened V by 5 bases and J by 4 bases, and 8 bases separated the two germline ends. Germline assignment: CDR1 MNHEY and CDR2 SVGEGT.

The chain recombines TRBV9 with TRBJ1-2, with D possibly matching TRBD1 (6 bases). This CDR3 is built from 16 residues. Trimming took 0 bases from V and 0 from J, leaving 12 bases between them. CDR1 and CDR2 from the germline V gene are SGDLS and YYNGEE. CDR3 protein: CASSVEEDRANYGYTF. For the CDR3, the DNA is TGTGCCAGCAGCGTAGAGGAGGACAGAGCTAACTATGGCTACACCTTC.

CDR3 protein: CATSGGPGHQETQYF. The CDR3 coding sequence is TGTGCCACCAGTGGGGGGCCGGGTCACCAAGAGACCCAGTACTTC. J is TRBJ2-5 and V is TRBV24-1; D possibly corresponds to TRBD1 (6 bases). The germline CDR1 and CDR2 sequences are KGHDR and SFDVKD. There are 15 residues in the CDR3. V dropped 5 bases and J dropped 0 bases, with 12 bases sitting between them.

The chain couples TRBV19 to TRBJ1-4, with 7 bases matching TRBD1. Trimming cost V 6 bases and J 6 bases; bases outside gene matches: 7. The CDR3 is 14 residues long. Germline CDR1 reads LNHDA; CDR2 reads SQIVND (reference sequence). Here the CDR3 DNA reads TGTGCCAGTAGGGGCAGGGGGGTTGATGAAAAACTGTTTTTT. Amino acid sequence: CASRGRGVDEKLFF.

The gene calls are TRBV5-6 and TRBJ2-7; D is perhaps TRBD2 (5 bases). The V end was cut by 0 bases, the J end by 7 bases, with 5 bases between. The CDR3 loop spans 11 amino acids. Germline V CDR1 and CDR2: SGHDT, YYEEEE. As DNA, the CDR3 is TGTGCCAGCAGCTTGGAGCGGGAGCAGTACTTC. Encoded protein: CASSLEREQYF. The full variable domain, rest sourced from reference TRBV5-6 and TRBJ2-7, is DAGVTQSPTHLIKTRGQQVTLRCSPKSGHDTVSWYQQALGQGPQFIFQYYEEEERQRGNFPDRFSGHQFPNYSSELNVNALLLGDSALYLCASSLEREQYFGPGTRLTVT.

By proportion, this clone is medium-sized (0.01 to 0.1%). The V gene is TRBV3-1 (or the pseudogene TRBV3-2), the J gene TRBJ2-7; 8 positions match TRBD1. J gave up 5 bases and V 4 bases, and 22 bases lay outside the gene matches. CDR1 and CDR2 from the germline V gene are LGHDT and YNNKEL (reference sequence). The CDR3 sequence is 19 residues long. The CDR3: CASSRPGGLAPGEPHEQYF. The DNA for the CDR3 is TGTGCCAGCAGCCGCCCAGGGGGCCTAGCCCCGGGAGAACCCCACGAGCAGTACTTC.

This clone appeared a few times. The chain joins TRBV7-9 to TRBJ2-1; 10 nucleotides match TRBD2. Germline-derived CDR1 and CDR2 are SEHNR and FQNEAQ (reference sequence). V lost 5 bases to trimming and J lost 5 bases; unmatched junction nucleotides: 6. The CDR3 runs 15 residues. The CDR3 DNA reads TGTGCCAGCAGCCCGGGACTAGCGCAAAACAATGAGCAGTTCTTC. Translated: CASSPGLAQNNEQFF. Together with reference TRBV7-9 and TRBJ2-1, the CDR3 gives the full variable domain: DTGVSQNPRHKITKRGQNVTFRCDPISEHNRLYWYRQTLGQGPEFLTYFQNEAQLEKSRLLSDRFSAERPKGSFSTLEIQRTEQGDSAMYLCASSPGLAQNNEQFFGPGTRLTVL.

This rearrangement joins TRBV9 to TRBJ2-2, with TRBD1 matching 10 bases. The CDR3 runs to 15 residues. The J segment lost 5 bases and the V segment lost 5 bases, leaving 6 bases of the junction unmatched. Germline V gene sequence: CDR1 SGDLS, CDR2 YYNGEE. DNA of the CDR3: TGTGCCAGCAGGACAGGGGGCGCAGGAACCGGGGAGCTGTTTTTT. This gives the protein CASRTGGAGTGELFF.

This rearrangement joins TRBV2 to TRBJ1-3; D is possibly TRBD1 (5 bases). Trimming took 3 bases from V and 7 from J, leaving 28 bases between them. Germline V gene sequence: CDR1 SNHLY, CDR2 FYNNEI. This CDR3 has 19 amino acids. The CDR3 sequence is CASSESRSAGRPRGNTIYF. The CDR3 DNA sequence: TGTGCCAGCAGTGAGAGCAGAAGCGCGGGACGGCCCCGAGGGAACACCATATATTTT.

The CDR3 protein is CASSSGGTAYNEQFF. The CDR3 DNA reads TGTGCCAGCAGCTCAGGGGGTACGGCCTACAATGAGCAGTTCTTC. V usage is TRBV5-4 and J usage is TRBJ2-1, with 7 nucleotides matching TRBD1. The V segment lost 3 bases and the J segment 2 bases; nucleotides outside the gene matches: 5. This CDR3 is 15 amino acids long. Germline V CDR1 and CDR2: SGHNT, YYREEE (reference sequence).

The rearrangement uses TRBV30 and TRBJ2-3; 8 nucleotides line up with TRBD2. V shed 4 bases, J shed 2 bases, and the junction held 8 bases outside the gene matches. This CDR3 spans 15 amino acids. In germline, CDR1 is GTSNPN, CDR2 SVGIG (reference sequence). CDR3 DNA: TGTGCCTGGACCCAAGGTAGCGGGATCACAGATACGCAGTATTTT. As protein: CAWTQGSGITDTQYF.

The count of this clone is one. V gene TRBV10-3 combines with J gene TRBJ1-1; D unresolved. Germline assignment: CDR1 ENHRY and CDR2 SYGVKD. The CDR3 runs 14 residues. The germline V and J ends were trimmed by 4 bases and 0 bases, with 9 bases remaining between them. The CDR3 sequence: CAISASDMNTEAFF. The CDR3 nucleotides read TGTGCCATCAGTGCCAGCGATATGAACACTGAAGCTTTCTTT.

The chain links TRBV28 to TRBJ2-1; 11 bases match TRBD2. The CDR3 totals 15 residues. The trim removed 5 bases at V and 8 bases at J, leaving 8 bases unmatched. Germline lookup yields CDR1 MDHEN and CDR2 SYDVKM. CDR3 in amino acids: CASSPTSGRGDEQFF. CDR3 nucleotides: TGTGCCAGCAGTCCTACTAGCGGGAGAGGGGATGAGCAGTTCTTC.

The chain is built from TRBV6-1 and TRBJ2-7, with 7 bases that match TRBD1. V trimming: 3 bases; J trimming: 1 base; junction bases outside the gene matches: 12. The CDR3 loop spans 17 amino acids. CDR1 and CDR2 from the germline V gene are MNHNS and SASEGT. The CDR3 sequence: CASSEVSTGQSSYEQYF. In DNA form, the CDR3 reads TGTGCCAGCAGTGAGGTTAGCACGGGACAGTCGTCCTACGAGCAGTACTTC.

The chain has TRBV6-2 or TRBV6-3 and TRBJ2-5; 8 bases align to TRBD1. This CDR3 region has 17 residues. Unmatched junction bases numbered 6, after V lost 0 bases and J lost 0 bases. Germline V CDR1 and CDR2: MNHEY, SVGEGT. The CDR3 is CASSYSPRQGNQETQYF. The CDR3 DNA sequence: TGTGCCAGCAGTTACTCACCTCGACAGGGGAACCAAGAGACCCAGTACTTC.

The rearrangement joins TRBV18 to TRBJ2-3; maybe TRBD2 (6 bases). This CDR3 has 14 amino acids. CDR1 KGHSH and CDR2 LQKENI come from the germline V gene. V dropped 2 bases and J dropped 8 bases, with 14 bases sitting between them. The CDR3 DNA reads as TGTGCCAGCTCACCATTTGGGACTTCCAGTACGCAGTATTTT. As protein: CASSPFGTSSTQYF.